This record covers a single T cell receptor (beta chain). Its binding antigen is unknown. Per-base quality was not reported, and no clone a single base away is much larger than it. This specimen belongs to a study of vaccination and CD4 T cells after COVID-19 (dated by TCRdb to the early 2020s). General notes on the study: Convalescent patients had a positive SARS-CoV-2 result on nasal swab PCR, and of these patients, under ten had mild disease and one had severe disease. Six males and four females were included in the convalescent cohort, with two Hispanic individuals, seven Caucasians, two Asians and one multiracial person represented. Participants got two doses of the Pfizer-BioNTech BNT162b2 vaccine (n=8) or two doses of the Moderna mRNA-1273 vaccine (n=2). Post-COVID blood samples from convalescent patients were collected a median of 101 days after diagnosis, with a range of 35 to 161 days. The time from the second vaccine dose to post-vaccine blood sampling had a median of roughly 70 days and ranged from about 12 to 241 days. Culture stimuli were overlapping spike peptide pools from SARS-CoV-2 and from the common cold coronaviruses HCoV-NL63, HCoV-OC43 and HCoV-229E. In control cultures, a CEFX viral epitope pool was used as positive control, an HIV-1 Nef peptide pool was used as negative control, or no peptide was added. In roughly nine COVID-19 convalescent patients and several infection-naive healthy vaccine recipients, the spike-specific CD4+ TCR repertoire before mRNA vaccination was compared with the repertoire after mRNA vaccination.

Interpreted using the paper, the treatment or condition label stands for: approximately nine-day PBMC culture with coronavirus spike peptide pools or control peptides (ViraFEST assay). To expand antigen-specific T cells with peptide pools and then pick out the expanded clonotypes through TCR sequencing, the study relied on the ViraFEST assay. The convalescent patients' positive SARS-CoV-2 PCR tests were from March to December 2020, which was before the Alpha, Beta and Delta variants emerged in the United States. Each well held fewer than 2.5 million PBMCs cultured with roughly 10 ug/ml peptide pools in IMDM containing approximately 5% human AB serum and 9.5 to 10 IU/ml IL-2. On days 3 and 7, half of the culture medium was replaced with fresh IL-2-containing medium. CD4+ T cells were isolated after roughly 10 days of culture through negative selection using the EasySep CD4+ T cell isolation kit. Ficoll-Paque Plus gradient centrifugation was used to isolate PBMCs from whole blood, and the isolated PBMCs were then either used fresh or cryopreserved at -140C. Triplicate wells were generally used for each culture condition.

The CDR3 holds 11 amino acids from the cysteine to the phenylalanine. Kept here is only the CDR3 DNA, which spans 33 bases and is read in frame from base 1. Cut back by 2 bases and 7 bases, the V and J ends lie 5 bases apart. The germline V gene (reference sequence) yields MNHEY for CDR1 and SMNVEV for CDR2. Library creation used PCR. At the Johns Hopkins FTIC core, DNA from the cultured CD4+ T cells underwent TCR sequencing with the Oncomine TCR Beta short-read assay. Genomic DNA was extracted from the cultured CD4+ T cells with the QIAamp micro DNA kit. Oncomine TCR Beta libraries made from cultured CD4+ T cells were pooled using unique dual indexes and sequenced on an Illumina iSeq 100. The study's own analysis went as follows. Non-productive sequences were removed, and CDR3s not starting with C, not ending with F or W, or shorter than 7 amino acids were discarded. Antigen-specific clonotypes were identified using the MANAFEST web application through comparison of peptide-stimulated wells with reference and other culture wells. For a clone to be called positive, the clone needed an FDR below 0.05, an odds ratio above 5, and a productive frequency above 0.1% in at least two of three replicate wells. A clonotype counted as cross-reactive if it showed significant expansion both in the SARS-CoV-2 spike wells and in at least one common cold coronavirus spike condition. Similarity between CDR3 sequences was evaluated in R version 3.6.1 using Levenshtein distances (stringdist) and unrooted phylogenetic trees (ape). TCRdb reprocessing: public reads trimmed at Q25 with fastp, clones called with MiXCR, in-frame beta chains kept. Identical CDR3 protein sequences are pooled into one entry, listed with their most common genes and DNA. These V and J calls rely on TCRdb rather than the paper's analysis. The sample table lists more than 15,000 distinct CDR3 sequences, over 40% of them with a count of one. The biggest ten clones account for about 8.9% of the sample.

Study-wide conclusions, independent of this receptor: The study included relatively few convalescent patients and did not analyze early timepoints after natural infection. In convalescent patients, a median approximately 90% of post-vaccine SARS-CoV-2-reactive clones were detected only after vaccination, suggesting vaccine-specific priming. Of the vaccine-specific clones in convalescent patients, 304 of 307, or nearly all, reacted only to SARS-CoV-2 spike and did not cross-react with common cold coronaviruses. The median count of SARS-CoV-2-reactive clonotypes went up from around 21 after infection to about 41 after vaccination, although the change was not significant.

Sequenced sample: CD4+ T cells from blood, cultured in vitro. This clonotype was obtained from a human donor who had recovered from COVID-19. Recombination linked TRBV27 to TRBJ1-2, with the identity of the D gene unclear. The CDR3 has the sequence CASSLNAGYTF. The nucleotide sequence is TGTGCCAGCAGTTTAAATGCTGGCTACACCTTC.